This TCR beta chain was retrieved from a study of cytomegalovirus exposure and HLA in healthy donors. At the level of the study: The use of the same platform for the roughly 110 validation repertoires and the 550 to 850 first-cohort repertoires was reported by a later analysis.

About this clone itself: Its specificity is unknown.

Broader study findings: TCR sequences were mostly rare, though some public TCRs occurred in many donors. High sensitivity and specificity were reportedly achieved when the classifier diagnosed cytomegalovirus status. It was found in a later analysis that first-cohort TCR clusters tended to co-occur in the 90 to 150 validation repertoires.

Here immunoSEQ multiplex PCR was the method, and the copy in TCRdb shows in-frame clones only, minus some. The sample includes over 150,000 clones, approximately 84% of them seen just once. The V segment lost 3 bases and the J segment 0 bases; nucleotides outside the gene matches: 4. The CDR3 has 15 residues. Germline V lookup: CDR1 SGHVS, CDR2 FQNEAQ. The sequenced sample consisted of PBMCs. This TCR was sampled from a woman under 30 in good health and CMV-seropositive. The chain employs TRBV7-8 and TRBJ2-7, with 8 bases lining up with TRBD1. CDR3 loop: CASSFDRGFSYEQYF. The CDR3 region has the DNA TGTGCCAGCAGCTTCGACAGGGGCTTCTCCTACGAGCAGTACTTC. The full variable domain, its missing parts supplied by reference TRBV7-8 and TRBJ2-7, is GAGVSQSPRYKVAKRGQDVALRCDPISGHVSLFWYQQALGQGPEFLTYFQNEAQLDKSGLPSDRFFAERPEGSVSTLKIQRTQQEDSAVYLCASSFDRGFSYEQYFGPGTRLTVT.